Described below is a single T cell receptor beta chain sequence and its context. Compared with germline, one end of the junction differs, possibly owing to a read error. TCR beta libraries were built from RNA through three nested multiplex PCR rounds using modified ARM-PCR. Input was approximately 0.5 ug total RNA, reverse-transcribed with a C-beta primer. TCRdb re-analysed the multiplex PCR reads in MiXCR, keeping a single row per CDR3 protein. Of about 13,000 distinct CDR3 sequences listed, around 70% are singletons. The sample belongs to a study of tumor-infiltrating lymphocytes in glioblastoma multiforme. This CDR3 has 15 amino acids.

This TCR was recovered from a male donor with glioblastoma. The V call is TRBV12-3 or TRBV12-4, the J call TRBJ2-2; D is uncertain. Sequenced sample: brain tumor tissue. CDR3 residues: CTSSLLSGNTGELFF. The CDR3 DNA is TGTACCAGCAGTTTACTTTCGGGGAACACCGGGGAGCTGTTTTTT.